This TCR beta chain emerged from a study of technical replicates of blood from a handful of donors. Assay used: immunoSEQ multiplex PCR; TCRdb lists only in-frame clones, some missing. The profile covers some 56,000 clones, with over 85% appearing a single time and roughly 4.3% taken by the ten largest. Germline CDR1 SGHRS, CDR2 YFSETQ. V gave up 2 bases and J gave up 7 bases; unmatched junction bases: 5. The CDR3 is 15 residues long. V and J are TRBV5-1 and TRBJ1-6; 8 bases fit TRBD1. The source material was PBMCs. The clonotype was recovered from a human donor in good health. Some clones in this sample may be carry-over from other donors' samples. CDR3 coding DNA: TGCGCCAGCAGCTTTCAGGGGGCCTGGAATTCACCCCTCCACTTT. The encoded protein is CASSFQGAWNSPLHF.